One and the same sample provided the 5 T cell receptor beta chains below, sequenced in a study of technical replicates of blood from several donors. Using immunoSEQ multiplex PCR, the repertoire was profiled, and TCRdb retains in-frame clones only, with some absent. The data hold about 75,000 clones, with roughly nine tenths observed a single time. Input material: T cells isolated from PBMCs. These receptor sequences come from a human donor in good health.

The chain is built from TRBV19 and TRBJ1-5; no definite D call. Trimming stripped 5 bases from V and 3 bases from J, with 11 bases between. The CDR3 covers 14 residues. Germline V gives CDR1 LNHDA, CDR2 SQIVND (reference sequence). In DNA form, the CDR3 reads TGTGCCAGTAGTCTGGACTGGTCCAATCAGCCCCAGCATTTT. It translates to CASSLDWSNQPQHF.

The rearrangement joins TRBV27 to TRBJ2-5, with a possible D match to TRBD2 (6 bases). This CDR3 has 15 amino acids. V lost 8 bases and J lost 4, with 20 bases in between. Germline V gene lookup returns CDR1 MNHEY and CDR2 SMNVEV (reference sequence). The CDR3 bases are TGTGCCAGCGGATGGGGCGCGGGGACGATAGAGACCCAGTACTTC. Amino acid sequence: CASGWGAGTIETQYF.

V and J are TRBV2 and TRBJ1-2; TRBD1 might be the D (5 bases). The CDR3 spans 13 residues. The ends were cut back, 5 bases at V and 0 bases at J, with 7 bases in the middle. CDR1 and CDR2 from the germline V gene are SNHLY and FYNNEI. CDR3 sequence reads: CASSKTANYGYTF. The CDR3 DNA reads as TGTGCCAGCAGTAAGACAGCTAACTATGGCTACACCTTC.

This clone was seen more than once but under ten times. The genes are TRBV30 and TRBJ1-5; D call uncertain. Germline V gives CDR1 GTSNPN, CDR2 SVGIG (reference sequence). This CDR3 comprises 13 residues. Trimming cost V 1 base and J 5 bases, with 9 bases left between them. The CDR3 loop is CAWSGLQYQPQHF. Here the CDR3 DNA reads TGTGCCTGGAGTGGTTTACAGTATCAGCCCCAGCATTTT.

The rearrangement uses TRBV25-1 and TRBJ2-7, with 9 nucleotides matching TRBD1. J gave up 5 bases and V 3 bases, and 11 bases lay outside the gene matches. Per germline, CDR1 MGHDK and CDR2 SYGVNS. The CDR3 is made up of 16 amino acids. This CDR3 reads CASSERSGTGYHEQYF. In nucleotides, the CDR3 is TGTGCCAGCAGTGAGAGATCCGGGACAGGGTATCACGAGCAGTACTTC.